These T cell receptor beta chains were read from a single sample in a study of cytotoxic CD8 clonotypes in ibrutinib-treated CLL. Sequencing used immunoSEQ multiplex PCR; TCRdb keeps in-frame clones, though not all of them. The data contain over 40,000 clones, roughly 80% of them singletons. The sequenced sample was PBMCs, obtained after 24 months of ibrutinib treatment. These receptors originate from a human donor with chronic lymphocytic leukemia. Both conserved end residues are part of each CDR3. Each record gives: clone size, V gene, D gene, J gene, CDR3 protein, CDR3 DNA. A D gene is named only where the DNA matches it firmly. Size values are once, few and many counts, or a class for expanded clones, and some rows have none.

.	TRBV5-1	.	TRBJ1-2	CASSLAQGLTPGYTF	TGCGCCAGCAGCTTGGCCCAGGGTTTGACGCCGGGCTACACCTTC
.	TRBV5-4	.	TRBJ2-1	CASSLPTIWLDNEQFF	TGTGCCAGCAGCTTGCCGACTATCTGGCTCGACAATGAGCAGTTCTTC
once	TRBV7-2	.	TRBJ2-2	CASRSGFNTGELFF	TGTGCCAGCAGGTCCGGCTTTAACACCGGGGAGCTGTTTTTT
.	TRBV11-2	TRBD2	TRBJ2-5	CASSLEERGHQETQYF	TGTGCCAGCAGCTTAGAAGAGCGGGGGCACCAAGAGACCCAGTACTTC
.	TRBV9	.	TRBJ2-5	CASSVATGRGRETQYF	TGTGCCAGCAGCGTAGCTACGGGCAGGGGACGGGAGACCCAGTACTTC
.	TRBV15	TRBD1	TRBJ2-1	CATTKGARKPERNEQFF	TGTGCCACCACCAAGGGGGCCAGGAAACCGGAGAGGAATGAGCAGTTCTTC
.	TRBV7-3	.	TRBJ2-3	CASSLGPRDTQYF	TGTGCCAGCAGCTTGGGTCCGAGGGATACGCAGTATTTT
once	TRBV25-1	.	TRBJ2-1	CASSVGLGEQFF	TGTGCCAGCAGTGTCGGGTTGGGTGAGCAGTTCTTC
.	TRBV7-6	TRBD2	TRBJ2-7	CASSLRGGNEQYF	TGTGCCAGCAGCTTACGGGGGGGAAACGAGCAGTACTTC
.	TRBV2	.	TRBJ1-1	CASSEAGQVGEAFF	TGTGCCAGCAGTGAAGCTGGTCAAGTGGGTGAAGCTTTCTTT
.	TRBV4-3	.	TRBJ2-1	CASSQEWRLGGRYNEQFF	TGCGCCAGCAGCCAAGAATGGCGACTAGGAGGGCGCTACAATGAGCAGTTCTTC
.	TRBV7-2	TRBD1	TRBJ2-1	CASSLAQGAIPFSYNEQFF	TGTGCCAGCAGCTTAGCGCAGGGGGCTATACCATTCTCCTACAATGAGCAGTTCTTC
.	TRBV29-1	.	TRBJ1-2	CSVDSYYGYTF	TGCAGCGTTGACAGCTACTATGGCTACACCTTC
.	TRBV30	TRBD2	TRBJ2-1	CAWSVLAGGEHEQFF	TGTGCCTGGAGTGTACTAGCGGGAGGAGAACATGAGCAGTTCTTC
.	TRBV19	.	TRBJ1-1	CASSIDVDTGNTEAFF	TGTGCCAGTAGTATAGATGTGGACACTGGGAACACTGAAGCTTTCTTT
.	TRBV6-1	.	TRBJ1-2	CASSEARSTYGYTF	TGTGCCAGCAGTGAAGCGAGGTCGACCTATGGCTACACCTTC
.	TRBV19	.	TRBJ1-2	CASSSRSMLNYGYTF	TGTGCCAGTAGTAGCCGGTCCATGCTAAACTATGGCTACACCTTC
.	TRBV5-4	.	TRBJ1-2	CASSSGANYGYTF	TGTGCCAGCAGCTCGGGGGCTAACTATGGCTACACCTTC
.	TRBV7-9	.	TRBJ2-3	CASITWGDPTRSTDTQYF	TGTGCCAGCATCACGTGGGGGGACCCAACGCGGAGCACAGATACGCAGTATTTT
.	TRBV7-9	.	TRBJ1-2	CASSLLQKNYGYTF	TGTGCCAGCAGCTTACTACAGAAGAACTATGGCTACACCTTC
once	TRBV11-2	TRBD2	TRBJ2-7	CASSSLAGPTYEQYF	TGTGCCAGCAGCTCCCTAGCGGGTCCAACCTACGAGCAGTACTTC
.	TRBV27	.	TRBJ2-3	CASRLVATDTQYF	TGTGCCAGCAGGTTGGTGGCCACAGATACGCAGTATTTT
.	TRBV7-6	TRBD2	TRBJ2-1	CASSPGLDYNEQFF	TGTGCCAGCAGCCCTGGACTAGACTACAATGAGCAGTTCTTC
.	TRBV12-5	.	TRBJ1-1	CASGFAGKNTEAFF	TGTGCTAGTGGTTTTGCAGGGAAGAACACTGAAGCTTTCTTT
.	TRBV30	.	TRBJ1-3	CAWSVAVRNTIYF	TGTGCCTGGAGTGTAGCGGTTAGAAACACCATATATTTT
.	TRBV6-5	TRBD1	TRBJ2-2	CASLGTANTGELFF	TGTGCCAGTCTCGGGACAGCGAACACCGGGGAGCTGTTTTTT
.	TRBV5-1	TRBD2	TRBJ2-5	CASSWGREVVETQYF	TGCGCCAGCAGCTGGGGGCGGGAGGTAGTTGAGACCCAGTACTTC
.	TRBV2	TRBD2	TRBJ2-2	CASSGGGSTGELFF	TGTGCCAGCAGTGGGGGAGGGTCGACCGGGGAGCTGTTTTTT
few	TRBV28	.	TRBJ1-5	CATQGRSNQPQHF	TGTGCCACCCAGGGGAGAAGCAATCAGCCCCAGCATTTT
few	TRBV21-1	.	TRBJ1-5	CASSKTRSYNQPQHF	TGTGCCAGCAGCAAAACAAGGAGTTACAATCAGCCCCAGCATTTT
.	TRBV9	.	TRBJ2-3	CASSVGGSTDTQYF	TGTGCCAGCAGCGTGGGCGGGAGCACAGATACGCAGTATTTT
.	TRBV9	.	TRBJ2-7	CASSAAVGYSVHEQYF	TGTGCCAGCAGCGCCGCTGTCGGGTACAGCGTCCACGAGCAGTACTTC
.	TRBV11-2	.	TRBJ1-2	CASSPRGRRNNYGYTF	TGTGCCAGCAGCCCTCGAGGACGACGGAATAACTATGGCTACACCTTC
.	TRBV19	.	TRBJ1-5	CASTRLGLLNQPQHF	TGTGCCAGTACACGACTAGGGCTTCTGAATCAGCCCCAGCATTTT
.	TRBV18	.	TRBJ2-5	CASSRGSGETQYF	TGTGCCAGCTCAAGGGGTTCGGGAGAGACCCAGTACTTC
few	TRBV7-9	.	TRBJ1-1	CASSLSQTEAFF	TGTGCCAGCAGCTTAAGCCAGACTGAAGCTTTCTTT
few	TRBV14	.	TRBJ1-4	CASSQEGIREKLFF	TGTGCCAGCAGCCAAGAGGGTATAAGGGAAAAACTGTTTTTT
.	TRBV5-8	.	TRBJ2-7	CASSFRYEQYF	TGTGCCAGCAGCTTCCGGTACGAGCAGTACTTC
few	TRBV6-5	.	TRBJ1-5	CASSPVVNQPQHF	TGTGCCAGCAGTCCAGTGGTCAATCAGCCCCAGCATTTT
.	TRBV6-5	TRBD2	TRBJ2-2	CASSLAGGGTGELFF	TGTGCCAGCAGTCTAGCGGGAGGGGGCACCGGGGAGCTGTTTTTT
.	TRBV19	.	TRBJ1-5	CASSVGHPGGNQPQHF	TGTGCCAGTAGTGTGGGGCACCCGGGAGGCAATCAGCCCCAGCATTTT
.	TRBV19	TRBD1	TRBJ1-3	CASSDYRGSGGNTIYF	TGTGCCAGTAGTGATTACAGGGGATCGGGTGGAAACACCATATATTTT